One T cell receptor beta chain is described in this entry. The entry originates in a study of blood T cell repertoires in COVID-19. Study at large: The analysed material was cDNA or gDNA that came from T cells, B-cell-depleted T cells, or PBMCs.

This CDR3 comprises 20 residues. Germline assignment: CDR1 MNHEY and CDR2 SMNVEV (reference sequence). V lost 1 base and J lost 0; bases outside the gene matches: 11. Libraries were prepared by immunoSEQ multiplex PCR; TCRdb keeps only in-frame clonotypes and omits some of them. The sample holds approximately 63,000 clones, roughly 87% seen once. Material for sequencing was peripheral blood. The clonotype originates from a man at least 80 years old in a cohort sampled during active COVID-19. The V call is TRBV27, the J call TRBJ2-1; TRBD2 matches at 11 bases. CDR3 DNA sequence: TGTGCCAGCAGTTTATTCGCCCTAGCGGGAGGCCCCAGCTCCTACAATGAGCAGTTCTTC. It encodes CASSLFALAGGPSSYNEQFF.